The clone carrying this TCR beta chain showed up just a few times. The repertoire was sequenced with immunoSEQ multiplex PCR; TCRdb's copy has only in-frame clones and lacks some. The sample has over 60,000 clones; around 80% are singletons. This specimen comes from a study of blood T cell repertoires in COVID-19. The wider study: Researchers got acute and convalescent COVID-19 samples from the United States, Italy and Spain. From T cells, B-cell-depleted T cells, or PBMCs came the material, which was cDNA or gDNA.

J lost 0 bases, V lost 8 bases, and 20 bases had no gene match. CDR1 SGHVS and CDR2 FQNEAQ come from the germline V gene. The CDR3 length is 19 residues. Sequencing used peripheral blood. This receptor was obtained from a man aged 45 to 65 with COVID-19, enrolled during active disease. The chain employs TRBV7-8 and TRBJ2-3; 7 bases are a match to TRBD2. The CDR3 DNA reads TGTGCCAGCCTCTCAGGCTTTCCTGGACTAGTTGTTAGCACAGATACGCAGTATTTT. Translated, it gives CASLSGFPGLVVSTDTQYF.